A selection of T cell receptor beta chains follows, all from one sample in a study of vaccination and CD4 T cells after COVID-19. TCRdb analysed the PCR reads with MiXCR anew, one entry per CDR3 protein. The sample shows 7,000 or so distinct CDR3 sequences, roughly 43% of them seen only once. These receptors are not linked to any known antigen. The sample comprised CD4+ T cells from blood, cultured in vitro. All receptors derive from a human donor in good health. The CDR3 runs from the conserved cysteine through the conserved F or W. A D gene is named only where the DNA matches it firmly. A row's size may be missing; if present it is once, few, many or a size class.

>few|TRBJ1-2|TRBV2|.|11
TGTGCTAGCAGTGAGTGGAATGGCTACACCTTC
CASSEWNGYTF
>.|TRBJ1-6|TRBV19|TRBD1|16
TGTGCCAGTAGTATTTCCAGGGGGCGCGATTATTCACCCCTCCACTTT
CASSISRGRDYSPLHF
>.|TRBJ2-2|TRBV10-2|TRBD2|15
TGCGCCAGCAGTTTCCTAGCGGGAGGGCCCGGGGAGCTGTTTTTT
CASSFLAGGPGELFF
>once|TRBJ2-1|TRBV10-1|TRBD2|17
TGCGCCAGCAGTGAGTCCGTCGGGGCTAGCGGGGGCTATGAGCAGTTCTTC
CASSESVGASGGYEQFF
>few|TRBJ1-2|TRBV6-1|.|14
TGTGCCAGCCGAGGGTATGGGGGTCCCATACGCTACACCTTC
CASRGYGGPIRYTF
>.|TRBJ2-1|TRBV20-1|.|14
TGCAGTGCCATGAAACCCGGGACCACGGACCAGCAGTTCTTC
CSAMKPGTTDQQFF
>few|TRBJ2-1|TRBV20-1|TRBD2|14
TGCAGTGCTAGACTGGCGGGAGGGAACAATGAGCAGTTCTTC
CSARLAGGNNEQFF
>few|TRBJ1-1|TRBV7-8|.|11
TGTGCCAGCACCAGACTCACTGAAGCTTTCTTT
CASTRLTEAFF
>few|TRBJ2-1|TRBV2|TRBD2|15
TGTGCCAGCAGCTACACTAGCGGGGGGGCCAATGAGCAGTTCTTC
CASSYTSGGANEQFF
>.|TRBJ2-2|TRBV6-5|.|16
TGTGCCAGCAGTTACTCGACAGCTGCGAACACCGGGGAGCTGTTTTTT
CASSYSTAANTGELFF
>.|TRBJ2-2|TRBV20-1|.|12
TGCAGTGCTACATGGAACACCGGGGAGCTGTTTTTT
CSATWNTGELFF
>few|TRBJ1-6|TRBV19|.|17
TGTGCCAGTAGTATTAAGCATGGTATGAGTGTGAATTCACCCCTCCACTTT
CASSIKHGMSVNSPLHF
>.|TRBJ2-7|TRBV11-1|.|15
TGTGCCAGCAGCTTAACCCGGACAAGAGACTACGAGCAGTACTTC
CASSLTRTRDYEQYF
>.|TRBJ2-5|TRBV5-6|.|14
TGTGCCAGCAGCTTAGGACCGCGGGCGGAGACCCAGTACTTC
CASSLGPRAETQYF
>few|TRBJ2-1|TRBV19|.|11
TGTGCCAGCGCGCGGGCGGGTGAGCAGTTCTTC
CASARAGEQFF
>.|TRBJ2-7|TRBV12-3/TRBV12-4|TRBD2|14
TGTGCCAGCAGCCTGACTAGCGGTACCTACGAGCAGTACTTC
CASSLTSGTYEQYF
>few|TRBJ2-7|TRBV10-1|TRBD2|17
TGCGCCAGCAGTGAGAGGAAGGCGGGAGGGCCGTCCTACGAGCAGTACTTC
CASSERKAGGPSYEQYF
>few|TRBJ2-7|TRBV27|TRBD1|14
TGTGCCAGCAGTTTGTGGACAGGGAATAAGAAGCAGTACTTC
CASSLWTGNKKQYF
>few|TRBJ1-1|TRBV7-2|.|13
TGTGCCAGCAGCCCGTGGGGGAACACTGAAGCTTTCTTT
CASSPWGNTEAFF
>.|TRBJ1-2|TRBV7-9|.|15
TGTGCCAGCAGCCAAGAAAGGGGGGCCCGCTATGGCTACACCTTC
CASSQERGARYGYTF
>few|TRBJ2-5|TRBV7-9|.|16
TGTGCCAGCAGCCCTAGGCGAGTAGCGCGGGGAGAGACCCAGTACTTC
CASSPRRVARGETQYF
>.|TRBJ1-2|TRBV27|.|13
TGTGCCAGCACCGCCCTATCTAAGGGCGGCTACACCTTC
CASTALSKGGYTF
>.|TRBJ2-5|TRBV6-1|TRBD2|19
TGTGCCAGCAGTGTCCTTTGGATGGGACCAGCGGGAGGGCCAGAGACCCAGTACTTC
CASSVLWMGPAGGPETQYF
>.|TRBJ1-2|TRBV6-1|TRBD1|15
TGTGCCAGCAGTGAGGTCCACAGGGGGTTCTATGGCTACACCTTC
CASSEVHRGFYGYTF
>.|TRBJ2-5|TRBV19|.|17
TGTGCCAGTAGTCGTCAGGGATTCCCGAGCCGACAAGAGACCCAGTACTTC
CASSRQGFPSRQETQYF
>.|TRBJ1-1|TRBV30|.|14
TGTGCCTGGAGTCCCTATTCCGGGGGCGTAGAAGCTTTCTTT
CAWSPYSGGVEAFF
>.|TRBJ1-2|TRBV11-2|.|15
TGTGCCAGCAGCTCACACCGGGACACCCACTATGGCTACACCTTC
CASSSHRDTHYGYTF
>.|TRBJ1-5|TRBV10-3|.|18
TGTGCCACCCCCGCTCGGAGGGGGTTAAATCTCCAACGTCAGCCCCAGCATTTT
CATPARRGLNLQRQPQHF
>.|TRBJ1-5|TRBV2|.|14
TGTGCCAGCAGTGAAGGGCAGATCAGTCAGCCCCAGCATTTT
CASSEGQISQPQHF
>.|TRBJ2-7|TRBV15|TRBD2|15
TGTGCCACCTGCAGAGATGAGGGACTAGCAAGTAAACAGTACTTC
CATCRDEGLASKQYF
>.|TRBJ2-3|TRBV15|TRBD2|15
TGTGCCACCAGCAGACTAGCGGATAGCACAGATACGCAGTATTTT
CATSRLADSTDTQYF
>.|TRBJ1-5|TRBV27|TRBD1|15
TGTGCCAGCAGACCGGGACAGGGGGCGGTTCAGCCCCAGCATTTT
CASRPGQGAVQPQHF
>.|TRBJ1-5|TRBV27|.|14
TGTGCCAGCAGTCCGCGACCTCGCGATCAGCCCCAGCATTTT
CASSPRPRDQPQHF
>.|TRBJ1-1|TRBV11-2|.|17
TGTGCCAGCAGCTCGGGAAAACTATCCGCAGTGAACACTGAAGCTTTCTTT
CASSSGKLSAVNTEAFF
>.|TRBJ2-3|TRBV5-6|TRBD2|16
TGTGCCAGCAGCCGACTAGCGGGGGGTAGCACAGATACGCAGTATTTT
CASSRLAGGSTDTQYF
>medium-sized|TRBJ1-6|TRBV5-1|.|15
TGCGCCAGCAGCTTGGAGACACCTCACAATTCACCCCTCCACTTT
CASSLETPHNSPLHF
>.|TRBJ1-6|TRBV7-2|.|11
TGTGCCAGCAGCTTTCTCGGGGTCCTCCACTTT
CASSFLGVLHF
>few|TRBJ2-7|TRBV2|TRBD1|13
TGTGCCAGCAAAAGGACAGGGGGGAGTGAGCAGTACTTC
CASKRTGGSEQYF
>.|TRBJ1-5|TRBV19|.|12
TGTGCCAGTAGTCAGCGCAATCAGCCCCAGCATTTT
CASSQRNQPQHF
>.|TRBJ2-7|TRBV19|TRBD1|14
TGTGCCACAAGAGGACAGGCGACACCTTACGAGCAGTACTTC
CATRGQATPYEQYF